This T cell receptor beta chain was identified in a study of cytomegalovirus exposure and HLA in healthy donors. Study-wide results and caveats: The study labeled roughly 160 TCR beta chains cytomegalovirus-associated. No immune exposure information besides CMV serostatus was available. Within an earlier analysis, most TCR beta V segments proved productive either about 87% or about 30% of the time.

The CDR3 length is 17 residues. V was clipped by 3 bases and J by 4 bases, with 19 bases between them. CDR1 is SGHNT and CDR2 is YYREEE in the germline V gene (reference sequence). With regard to this clone: What it recognizes is unknown.

PCR involved 60 Vbeta and 13 Jbeta primers. Sequencing used immunoSEQ multiplex PCR; TCRdb keeps in-frame clones, though not all of them. The table lists 150,000 to 200,000 clones, around 80% of them singletons. This TCR was sampled from a middle-aged man in good health and CMV-seronegative. The sequencing sample was made of PBMCs. The chain carries TRBV5-4 and TRBJ2-2; a weak D match, TRBD1 (6 bases). The CDR3 DNA is TGTGCCAGCAGCTACCAATCCCTATTCAGGGGCACCGGGGAGCTGTTTTTT. Its translation: CASSYQSLFRGTGELFF.